This T cell receptor beta chain was found in a study of technical replicates of blood from a handful of donors. Assay: immunoSEQ multiplex PCR; the TCRdb copy retains only in-frame clones and omits some. Of under 90,000 clones in the sample, 93% were seen once. Germline CDR1 SGHTS, CDR2 YDEGEE. V lost 6 bases to trimming and J lost 3 bases, with 19 bases between them. The CDR3 is 15 residues long. The chain recombines TRBV5-8 with TRBJ2-7; no clear D gene. The sequence came from a human donor in good health. The sequencing input was T cells isolated from PBMCs. CDR3 coding DNA: TGTGCCAGCAACCCTGCTATACTGGAGAACTACGAGCAGTACTTC. It specifies CASNPAILENYEQYF.